Below, 31 T cell receptor beta chains from the same sample are listed, as sequenced in a study of cytomegalovirus exposure and HLA in healthy donors (dated by TCRdb to the late 2010s). To prepare the library, the immunoSEQ multiplex PCR assay was applied. A mixture of 60 forward primers for TCR Vbeta segments and 13 reverse primers for TCR Jbeta segments was used in the multiplex PCR. TCRdb retrieved this table from immuneACCESS and kept in-frame rearrangements only. Not all clones are present; in checked studies, unresolved V genes account for under half, and no reason is known for the remainder. Here the sample has about 140,000 clones; 55% to 80% occur a single time. The ten largest clones represent 1.3% of the sample. The sequenced sample consisted of PBMCs. Receptors originate from a woman aged 40 to 55 in good health and CMV-seronegative.

The CDR3 protein is CASSLGGPIFYEQYF. The CDR3 coding sequence is TGTGCCAGCAGCTTAGGGGGGCCTATTTTCTACGAGCAGTACTTC. The rearrangement links TRBV13 to TRBJ2-5; perhaps TRBD1 as D (5 bases). The J call is in doubt because the DNA end fits TRBJ2-7 better. The CDR3 is 15 amino acids. Per the germline V gene, CDR1 is PRHDT and CDR2 is FYEKMQ (reference sequence).

The chain links TRBV10-3 to TRBJ2-1; the match to TRBD2 covers 10 bases. CDR1 ENHRY and CDR2 SYGVKD come from the germline V gene. With V trimmed by 2 bases and J by 4 bases, 2 bases remained unmatched. The CDR3 is 15 residues long. DNA of the CDR3: TGTGCCATCAGTGAGAGAGCGGGGGGGTACAATGAGCAGTTCTTC. Its translation: CAISERAGGYNEQFF.

The CDR3 DNA sequence: TGTGCCAGCAGCTTACAGGGGGGATATGGCTACACCTTC. Translation gives CASSLQGGYGYTF. The rearrangement joins TRBV9 to TRBJ1-2; 8 nucleotides match TRBD1. The CDR3 consists of 13 residues. With V trimmed by 4 bases and J by 5 bases, 4 bases remained unmatched. CDR1 and CDR2 (germline): SGDLS, YYNGEE.

The rearrangement links TRBV19 to TRBJ1-1; D gene ambiguous. CDR3 length equals 14 residues. Trimming stripped 3 bases from V and 2 bases from J, with 10 bases between. Germline lookup yields CDR1 LNHDA and CDR2 SQIVND (reference sequence). CDR3 sequence reads: CASSMGGINTEAFF. The CDR3 DNA reads TGTGCCAGTAGTATGGGAGGAATCAACACTGAAGCTTTCTTT.

This clone was seen a few times. The chain carries TRBV6-9 and TRBJ2-1, with TRBD2 as a possible D gene (5 bases). Deletions cut 11 bases from V and 0 bases from J, with 17 bases between. The CDR3 extends over 15 amino acids. From germline, CDR1 is MNHGY and CDR2 SVAAGI. This CDR3 is CAPVASHSSYNEQFF. For the CDR3, the DNA is TGTGCCCCGGTCGCTAGCCATAGCTCCTACAATGAGCAGTTCTTC.

The chain joins TRBV9 to TRBJ1-2; 9 bases agree with TRBD1. In germline, CDR1 is SGDLS, CDR2 YYNGEE. V lost 3 bases, J lost 4 bases, and 7 bases stayed unmatched. The CDR3 runs to 15 residues. CDR3 DNA sequence: TGTGCCAGCAGCGCGGCCCCGACAGGGGGCTATGGCTACACCTTC. Its protein product is CASSAAPTGGYGYTF.

This clone came up a few times. The sample has other DNA sequences that encode this CDR3 too. The chain recombines TRBV6-6 with TRBJ2-7; no clear D gene. In germline, CDR1 is MNHNY, CDR2 SVGAGI (reference sequence). This CDR3 is 14 amino acids long. V shed 0 bases and J shed 0 bases, with 6 bases lying between them. The CDR3: CASSYSASSYEQYF. The CDR3 DNA is TGTGCCAGCAGTTACTCGGCCTCCTCCTACGAGCAGTACTTC.

The rearrangement uses TRBV6-1 and TRBJ1-3, with no clear D. Per germline, CDR1 MNHNS and CDR2 SASEGT. Trimming took 4 bases from V and 0 from J, leaving 19 bases between them. CDR3 length equals 18 residues. CDR3 in DNA: TGTGCCAGCAGTGCCTACTCGGTTGTCTCGAGCTCTGGAAACACCATATATTTT. Translated, it gives CASSAYSVVSSSGNTIYF.

This chain links TRBV6-6 with TRBJ1-2; D remains ambiguous. Deletions cut 8 bases from V and 3 bases from J, with 4 bases between. CDR3 length: 10 residues. CDR1 and CDR2 (germline): MNHNY, SVGAGI (reference sequence). The CDR3 region is CASRDYGYTF. The CDR3 bases are TGTGCCAGCCGGGACTATGGCTACACCTTC.

This sequence joins TRBV2 and TRBJ1-2; 7 nucleotides line up with TRBD1. The CDR3 sequence is 19 residues long. J lost 2 bases, V lost 6 bases, and 21 bases had no gene match. Germline assignment: CDR1 SNHLY and CDR2 FYNNEI. The CDR3 loop reads CASSDSGQETSSLNYGYTF. Here the CDR3 DNA reads TGTGCCAGCAGCGACTCCGGACAGGAGACAAGTTCCCTAAACTATGGCTACACCTTC.

V and J are TRBV4-3 and TRBJ2-5, with TRBD2 matching over 11 bases. The CDR3 is made up of 17 amino acids. Germline V lookup: CDR1 LGHNA, CDR2 YSLEER. With 0 bases clipped from V and 2 bases from J, the junction kept 5 bases outside the gene matches. CDR3 amino acids: CASSQDIPSGGQETQYF. CDR3 sequence (DNA): TGCGCCAGCAGCCAAGATATCCCTAGCGGGGGGCAAGAGACCCAGTACTTC.

This clone was picked up a small number of times. This chain links TRBV27 with TRBJ2-7; perhaps TRBD2 as D (5 bases). The V and J ends lost 6 bases and 1 base respectively, with 10 bases between them. The CDR3 consists of 13 residues. Germline lookup yields CDR1 MNHEY and CDR2 SMNVEV (reference sequence). The chain's CDR3 is CASRVPGSYEQYF. DNA of the CDR3: TGTGCCAGCAGGGTACCGGGATCCTACGAGCAGTACTTC.

This sequence joins TRBV2 and TRBJ2-7, with D perhaps TRBD2 (7 bases). This CDR3 region has 15 residues. V lost 7 bases to trimming and J lost 5 bases, with 21 bases between them. Looked up from germline, CDR1 is SNHLY and CDR2 is FYNNEI. For the CDR3, the DNA is TGTGCCAGCAACTATGTGTGGGGGGGCGTTGACGAGCAGTACGTC. Translated: CASNYVWGGVDEQYV.

The chain is built from TRBV5-4 and TRBJ2-1, with 9 bases aligning to TRBD2. Germline trimming cut 1 base from V and 3 bases from J; bases unmatched to any gene: 2. CDR1 SGHNT and CDR2 YYREEE come from the germline V gene (reference sequence). The CDR3 totals 15 residues. The chain's CDR3 is CASSLNSGSYNEQFF. In DNA form, the CDR3 reads TGTGCCAGCAGCTTGAATAGCGGGAGCTACAATGAGCAGTTCTTC.

Only a few counts were recorded for this clone. The J gene is TRBJ1-3, the V gene TRBV6-6; D is possibly TRBD1 (5 bases). V shed 6 bases and J shed 3 bases, with 12 bases lying between them. This CDR3 is built from 14 residues. The V gene's germline CDR1 is MNHNY and CDR2 SVGAGI (reference sequence). In nucleotides, the CDR3 is TGTGCCAGCAGATCAGGGAAAGATGGAAACACCATATATTTT. Translating gives CASRSGKDGNTIYF.

V and J are TRBV2 and TRBJ2-5; the D is unclear. The CDR3 loop spans 12 amino acids. Germline lookup yields CDR1 SNHLY and CDR2 FYNNEI. V was clipped by 8 bases and J by 3 bases, with 10 bases between them. As DNA, the CDR3 is TGTGCCAGCTCCACAGTTGAAGAGACCCAGTACTTC. Translated, it gives CASSTVEETQYF.

The V and J genes are TRBV5-4 and TRBJ2-3, with TRBD1 matching over 7 bases. The V segment lost 0 bases and the J segment 9 bases; nucleotides outside the gene matches: 16. The V gene's germline CDR1 is SGHNT and CDR2 YYREEE (reference sequence). CDR3 length: 17 amino acids. CDR3 sequence (DNA): TGTGCCAGCAGCTTGGTTGTCGGGACAGAGCATCATGACACGCAGTATTTT. Translation: CASSLVVGTEHHDTQYF. The variable domain in full, completed from reference TRBV5-4 and TRBJ2-3, reads ETGVTQSPTHLIKTRGQQVTLRCSSQSGHNTVSWYQQALGQGPQFIFQYYREEENGRGNFPPRFSGLQFPNYSSELNVNALELDDSALYLCASSLVVGTEHHDTQYFGPGTRLTVL.

V is TRBV5-8 and J is TRBJ1-6; the match to TRBD1 covers 9 bases. V dropped 0 bases and J dropped 0; count of bases not matched to a gene: 4. Germline values: CDR1 SGHTS, CDR2 YDEGEE. This CDR3 spans 18 amino acids. The CDR3 here is CASSLEQGASSYNSPLHF. The CDR3 DNA reads TGTGCCAGCAGCTTGGAACAGGGGGCGAGCTCCTATAATTCACCCCTCCACTTT. Supplemented by reference TRBV5-8 and TRBJ1-6, the full variable domain reads EAGVTQSPTHLIKTRGQQATLRCSPISGHTSVYWYQQALGLGLQFLLWYDEGEERNRGNFPPRFSGRQFPNYSSELNVNALELEDSALYLCASSLEQGASSYNSPLHFGNGTRLTVT.

This sequence joins TRBV5-4 and TRBJ2-6, with 7 bases identical to TRBD2. J was trimmed by 0 bases and V by 4 bases; bases with no gene match: 4. The CDR3 totals 16 residues. Germline V gene sequence: CDR1 SGHNT, CDR2 YYREEE (reference sequence). The CDR3 nucleotides read TGTGCCAGCAGCCCTGGGGGGGTCTCTGGGGCCAACGTCCTGACTTTC. It specifies CASSPGGVSGANVLTF.

The chain combines TRBV2 with TRBJ2-3; a possible D gene is TRBD2 (6 bases). Germline values: CDR1 SNHLY, CDR2 FYNNEI. The CDR3 has 14 amino acids. Trimming shortened V by 8 bases and J by 5 bases, and 17 bases separated the two germline ends. CDR3 DNA sequence: TGTGCCAGCGGGGACTTTCGTCCGGAAGATACGCAGTATTTT. Translation gives CASGDFRPEDTQYF.

The genes are TRBV10-1 and TRBJ1-1; D is undetermined. The CDR3 sequence is 11 residues long. With 5 bases removed from V and 11 bases from J, the gap between germline ends came to 12 bases. Per germline, CDR1 WNHNN and CDR2 SYGVQD (reference sequence). The chain's CDR3 is CASSSGSEAFF. DNA for the CDR3: TGCGCCAGCAGTTCGGGGTCCGAGGCTTTCTTT.

Here the CDR3 DNA reads TGTGCCAGCAGTTTTGCACCCCACGGTGGAAACACCATATATTTT. This encodes CASSFAPHGGNTIYF. This sequence joins TRBV28 and TRBJ1-3, with D uncertain. Trimming pared 3 bases from V and 3 bases from J, leaving 12 bases between. This CDR3 is built from 15 residues. The germline CDR1 and CDR2 sequences are MDHEN and SYDVKM.

The chain uses TRBV5-1 and TRBJ1-4; TRBD1 matches 8 bases. Germline V gives CDR1 SGHRS, CDR2 YFSETQ. This CDR3 has 14 amino acids. J lost 6 bases, V lost 4 bases, and 5 bases had no gene match. The chain's CDR3 is CASSRQGRDEKLFF. The DNA of the CDR3 is TGCGCCAGCAGCAGACAGGGGCGGGATGAAAAACTGTTTTTT.

The V call is TRBV4-1, the J call TRBJ1-5, with TRBD1 as a possible D gene (6 bases). The CDR3 has 15 amino acids. The V end was cut by 1 base, the J end by 5 bases, with 12 bases between. CDR1 is MGHRA, CDR2 YSYEKL, per germline. For the CDR3, the DNA is TGCGCCAGCAGCCAAGTAAGGGGGGGGGATCAGCCCCAGCATTTT. Translated: CASSQVRGGDQPQHF.

V is TRBV6-1 and J is TRBJ2-6; D is uncertain. This CDR3 spans 15 amino acids. Trimming cost V 5 bases and J 4 bases, with 12 bases left between them. Germline CDR1 MNHNS, CDR2 SASEGT. CDR3 loop: CASSLYSGGANVLTF. In DNA, the CDR3 is TGTGCCAGCAGTCTTTATTCCGGGGGGGCCAACGTCCTGACTTTC.

V and J are TRBV19 and TRBJ1-2; tentatively, D is TRBD1 (6 bases). The CDR3 sequence is 14 residues long. Germline V CDR1 and CDR2: LNHDA, SQIVND (reference sequence). Deletions cut 1 base from V and 1 base from J, with 7 bases between. This CDR3 reads CASSIGGGNYGYTF. In DNA, the CDR3 is TGTGCCAGTAGTATAGGAGGGGGTAACTATGGCTACACCTTC.

The chain joins TRBV5-4 to TRBJ2-3, with 7 positions matching TRBD1. V was pared by 0 bases and J by 3 bases, with 4 bases of the junction left unmatched. Germline V gene lookup returns CDR1 SGHNT and CDR2 YYREEE (reference sequence). The CDR3 totals 15 residues. The CDR3 DNA reads as TGTGCCAGCAGCTTGGAGGCGACAGGGACAGATACGCAGTATTTT. It is translated as CASSLEATGTDTQYF.

This clone turned up a few times. The V call is TRBV28, the J call TRBJ2-3; maybe TRBD1 (6 bases). CDR3 size: 14 residues. The V gene lost 6 bases and the J gene lost 0 bases, with 10 bases spanning the gap. Germline CDR1 reads MDHEN; CDR2 reads SYDVKM. The CDR3 DNA reads TGTGCCAGCAGAACAGGGACAAGCACAGATACGCAGTATTTT. This encodes CASRTGTSTDTQYF.

The chain combines TRBV7-6 with TRBJ2-5, with 11 bases identical to TRBD2. Germline CDR1 reads SGHVS; CDR2 reads FNYEAQ. The CDR3 sequence is 22 residues long. V shed 3 bases, J shed 5 bases, and the junction held 26 bases outside the gene matches. CDR3 amino acids: CASSLIGLVALAGGGPMETQYF. In nucleotides, the CDR3 is TGTGCCAGCAGCTTGATTGGACTAGTAGCGCTAGCGGGGGGCGGACCGATGGAGACCCAGTACTTC.

J is TRBJ1-3 and V is TRBV28; 9 nucleotides align to TRBD1. The CDR3 is 19 residues long. The germline gives CDR1 MDHEN, CDR2 SYDVKM. Unmatched junction bases numbered 19, after V lost 7 bases and J lost 3 bases. The CDR3, as DNA: TGTGCCAGCAAATTGACAAGACAGGGGGTGTTTGTGGATGGAAACACCATATATTTT. Translation: CASKLTRQGVFVDGNTIYF.

The chain joins TRBV7-2 to TRBJ2-3; 8 positions agree with TRBD2. Germline V gene lookup returns CDR1 SGHTA and CDR2 FQGNSA. V shed 5 bases, J shed 2 bases, and the junction held 6 bases outside the gene matches. The length of the CDR3 is 15 residues. CDR3 bases: TGTGCCAGCAGCGCTACTAGCGGCTTCACAGATACGCAGTATTTT. Its protein product is CASSATSGFTDTQYF.